One and the same sample provided the 29 T cell receptor beta chains below, sequenced in a study of cytomegalovirus exposure and HLA in healthy donors. Primers: 60 Vbeta forward and 13 Jbeta reverse. Method: immunoSEQ multiplex PCR; TCRdb's copy keeps in-frame clones and lacks some. The table shows some 180,000 clones, with about three quarters occurring only once. Sequencing was performed on PBMCs. All receptors derive from an older woman in good health and CMV-seropositive.

This chain joins TRBV5-1 and TRBJ1-4; tentative D call: TRBD1 (6 bases). The germline V gene has CDR1 SGHRS and CDR2 YFSETQ. The CDR3 sequence is 14 residues long. Trimming took off 4 bases at V and 8 bases at J, with 15 bases between the two ends. CDR3 bases: TGCGCCAGCAGCCCGGGACAAGGAGTGGAAAAACTGTTTTTT. The encoded protein is CASSPGQGVEKLFF.

This rearrangement joins TRBV9 to TRBJ2-7, with TRBD1 as a possible D gene (5 bases). V shed 2 bases and J shed 5 bases, with 17 bases lying between them. Per the germline V gene, CDR1 is SGDLS and CDR2 is YYNGEE. The CDR3 loop spans 15 amino acids. CDR3 sequence: CASSVTDQPLHEQYF. In DNA, the CDR3 is TGTGCCAGCAGCGTGACAGACCAGCCACTCCACGAGCAGTACTTC.

A note on this clone: Other DNA sequences of this sample code for an identical CDR3. The chain is built from TRBV2 and TRBJ2-7; D is possibly TRBD1 (6 bases). The V end lost 2 bases, the J end lost 4 bases, and 6 bases lay between the germline ends. Looked up from germline, CDR1 is SNHLY and CDR2 is FYNNEI. This CDR3 has 12 residues. DNA of the CDR3: TGTGCCAGCAGTGAACAGGGGTACGAGCAGTACTTC. Translation gives CASSEQGYEQYF.

The chain uses TRBV6-5 and TRBJ2-5, with 8 bases lining up with TRBD2. V shed 7 bases and J 4 bases; nucleotides not matched to a gene: 11. CDR1 and CDR2 from the germline V gene are MNHEY and SVGAGI. The CDR3 runs 15 residues. This CDR3 is CASTIRGGIGETQYF. The CDR3 bases are TGTGCCAGCACCATACGGGGGGGGATCGGAGAGACCCAGTACTTC.

The chain carries TRBV7-9 and TRBJ1-2, with D possibly matching TRBD1 (5 bases). The CDR3 runs to 13 residues. Trimming took off 0 bases at V and 5 bases at J, with 7 bases between the two ends. CDR1 and CDR2 from the germline V gene are SEHNR and FQNEAQ (reference sequence). The CDR3 loop reads CASSLARVYGYTF. CDR3 DNA sequence: TGTGCCAGCAGCTTAGCCAGGGTGTATGGCTACACCTTC. Together with reference TRBV7-9 and TRBJ1-2, the CDR3 gives the full variable domain: DTGVSQNPRHKITKRGQNVTFRCDPISEHNRLYWYRQTLGQGPEFLTYFQNEAQLEKSRLLSDRFSAERPKGSFSTLEIQRTEQGDSAMYLCASSLARVYGYTFGSGTRLTVV.

CDR3 sequence reads: CASSLVVGTGVDQPQHF. CDR3 nucleotide sequence: TGTGCCAGCAGCTTAGTCGTGGGGACAGGGGTCGATCAGCCCCAGCATTTT. V and J are TRBV7-9 and TRBJ1-5; TRBD1 agrees at 10 bases. Losses at the gene ends were 1 base for V and 5 bases for J; bases not matched to a gene: 8. The CDR3 runs to 17 residues. The germline gives CDR1 SEHNR, CDR2 FQNEAQ (reference sequence).

The CDR3 coding sequence is TGTGCCAGCAGCTCCGCGACTAGCCCAATCGTGGGGGAGCAGTTCTTC. Amino acids: CASSSATSPIVGEQFF. The rearrangement links TRBV7-3 to TRBJ2-1, with 7 bases lining up with TRBD2. The V and J ends lost 4 bases and 10 bases, in that order; junction bases with no gene match: 16. CDR1 is SGHTA, CDR2 FQGTGA, per germline. This CDR3 has 16 residues.

The count of this clone is one. In DNA form, the CDR3 reads TGTGCCAGCAGCTGGGTTTCTCAGGGCGCGGAGACCCAGTACTTC. Translating it yields CASSWVSQGAETQYF. V is TRBV5-4 and J is TRBJ2-5, with D tentatively TRBD1 (5 bases). CDR1 and CDR2 from the germline V gene are SGHNT and YYREEE (reference sequence). The germline V and J ends were trimmed by 3 bases and 5 bases, with 17 bases remaining between them. This CDR3 spans 15 amino acids.

The chain has TRBV15 and TRBJ2-5; the match to TRBD2 covers 14 bases. The junction had 9 bases not matched to a gene; V was cut back by 1 base and J by 5 bases. Germline V gives CDR1 LNHNV, CDR2 YYDKDF (reference sequence). This CDR3 has 18 amino acids. The CDR3 coding sequence is TGTGCCACCAGCAGAGGACTAGCGGGGGGGCGAATCGGGGAGACCCAGTACTTC. It translates to CATSRGLAGGRIGETQYF.

As concerns this clone: Mismatch with germline at one junction end may stem from a read error. The sample holds other DNA sequences that translate to the same CDR3. V gene TRBV7-2 combines with J gene TRBJ2-5; 8 bases are a match to TRBD2. Looked up from germline, CDR1 is SGHTA and CDR2 is FQGNSA. This CDR3 comprises 15 residues. The CDR3 DNA follows: TGCGCCAGCAGCCCCCCCGGACTAGCCGGGGAGACCCAGTACTTC. As protein: CASSPPGLAGETQYF.

This clone has a single count. The chain couples TRBV28 to TRBJ1-1; D is undetermined. This CDR3 contains 13 residues. Per germline, CDR1 MDHEN and CDR2 SYDVKM. Trimming stripped 5 bases from V and 4 bases from J, with 11 bases between. The chain's CDR3 is CASSPLWATEAFF. The CDR3 DNA sequence: TGTGCCAGCAGTCCGCTTTGGGCCACTGAAGCTTTCTTT. Full variable domain (remainder filled in from reference TRBV28 and TRBJ1-1): DVKVTQSSRYLVKRTGEKVFLECVQDMDHENMFWYRQDPGLGLRLIYFSYDVKMKEKGDIPEGYSVSREKKERFSLILESASTNQTSMYLCASSPLWATEAFFGQGTRLTVV.

This clone has just a few counts. V gene TRBV30 combines with J gene TRBJ1-3; tentatively, D is TRBD1 (6 bases). The CDR3 is 16 amino acids. Germline V gene data show CDR1 as GTSNPN and CDR2 as SVGIG (reference sequence). V shed 2 bases and J shed 0 bases, with 14 bases lying between them. DNA for the CDR3: TGTGCCTGGAGTCACGGACAGCCGAACTCTGGAAACACCATATATTTT. This encodes CAWSHGQPNSGNTIYF.

The chain is built from TRBV5-1 and TRBJ2-7; a weak D match, TRBD1 (5 bases). The CDR3 has 14 residues. In germline, CDR1 is SGHRS, CDR2 YFSETQ. The ends were cut back, 0 bases at V and 4 bases at J, with 11 bases in the middle. CDR3 loop: CASSLEAGSYEQYF. In DNA, the CDR3 is TGCGCCAGCAGCTTGGAGGCAGGGTCGTACGAGCAGTACTTC.

The rearrangement joins TRBV28 to TRBJ1-4; D unclear. This CDR3 comprises 15 residues. Germline CDR1 reads MDHEN; CDR2 reads SYDVKM. V lost 3 bases, J lost 6 bases, and 14 bases lay in between. CDR3 sequence (DNA): TGTGCCAGCAGTTTTTATTGGGGAGAAGATGAAAAACTGTTTTTT. This codes for CASSFYWGEDEKLFF.

V and J are TRBV6-6 and TRBJ2-2; weak D call: TRBD2 (5 bases). V was clipped by 0 bases and J by 8 bases, with 7 bases between them. This CDR3 is 13 amino acids long. Per germline, CDR1 MNHNY and CDR2 SVGAGI (reference sequence). The CDR3 DNA reads as TGTGCCAGCAGTTACTCGACGGGGGGGGAGCTGTTTTTT. It yields the protein CASSYSTGGELFF.

V is TRBV7-2 and J is TRBJ2-5, with 11 nucleotides matching TRBD1. CDR1 is SGHTA, CDR2 FQGNSA, per germline. J gave up 2 bases and V 7 bases, and 6 bases lay outside the gene matches. This CDR3 is built from 15 residues. In DNA form, the CDR3 reads TGTGCCAGCACCTCGGGACAGGGGGGACAAGAGACCCAGTACTTC. Translating it yields CASTSGQGGQETQYF.

The chain uses TRBV5-1 and TRBJ2-1; TRBD2 aligns across 9 bases. This CDR3 comprises 14 residues. Germline lookup yields CDR1 SGHRS and CDR2 YFSETQ. The V segment lost 5 bases and the J segment 13 bases; nucleotides outside the gene matches: 13. CDR3 bases: TGCGCCAGCAGGCGGGGGGGAGACGGCTTATATCAGTTCTTC. Encoded protein: CASRRGGDGLYQFF.

The chain recombines TRBV15 with TRBJ1-1; no clear D. The CDR3 totals 12 residues. The germline gives CDR1 LNHNV, CDR2 YYDKDF (reference sequence). V was pared by 0 bases and J by 9 bases, with 8 bases between. CDR3 region: CATSRESGKAFF. The CDR3 DNA sequence: TGTGCCACCAGCAGAGAGTCGGGTAAAGCTTTCTTT.

The V and J genes are TRBV28 and TRBJ1-1, with TRBD1 as a possible D gene (5 bases). V gave up 7 bases and J gave up 4 bases, with 13 bases separating them. Germline V gene sequence: CDR1 MDHEN, CDR2 SYDVKM. The CDR3 is made up of 13 amino acids. The CDR3 nucleotides read TGTGCCAGCACCTTGCAGGGCGTCACTGAAGCTTTCTTT. This translates into CASTLQGVTEAFF.

This clone came up a few times. This chain joins TRBV10-3 and TRBJ1-3; no definite D call. CDR3 length: 15 residues. CDR1 and CDR2 from the germline V gene are ENHRY and SYGVKD. Trimming cost V 6 bases and J 1 base, with 13 bases left between them. This chain's CDR3 is CAIRAVTRSGNTIYF. The CDR3 nucleotides read TGTGCCATCAGGGCGGTTACAAGATCTGGAAACACCATATATTTT.

The chain uses TRBV6-5 and TRBJ2-7; TRBD1 matches 9 bases. This CDR3 region has 15 residues. V was pared by 3 bases and J by 4 bases, with 7 bases of the junction left unmatched. Germline CDR1 is MNHEY and CDR2 is SVGAGI. CDR3 nucleotides: TGTGCCAGCAGTTATCGATGGGACAGGGAGTACGAGCAGTACTTC. Its protein product is CASSYRWDREYEQYF.

The chain couples TRBV19 to TRBJ2-7; tentative D call: TRBD1 (5 bases). Germline CDR1 reads LNHDA; CDR2 reads SQIVND (reference sequence). With 8 bases removed from V and 6 bases from J, the gap between germline ends came to 14 bases. The CDR3 extends over 12 amino acids. The CDR3 DNA sequence: TGTGCCAGTGCAAACGCAGGGCGCGAGCAGTACTTC. Its translation is CASANAGREQYF.

V usage is TRBV7-3 and J usage is TRBJ2-5, with 12 bases matching TRBD1. This CDR3 is 15 amino acids long. Germline assignment: CDR1 SGHTA and CDR2 FQGTGA. V was clipped by 8 bases and J by 5 bases; unmatched bases: 9. The CDR3: CASQPGQGAYETQYF. The CDR3 DNA reads TGTGCCAGCCAACCGGGACAGGGGGCGTACGAGACCCAGTACTTC.

This clone was seen only once. The rearrangement links TRBV9 to TRBJ1-1, with D possibly TRBD1 on 6 matching bases. Trimming left V 3 bases short and J 7 bases short, with 16 bases between. The CDR3 has 14 amino acids. Per germline, CDR1 SGDLS and CDR2 YYNGEE. The CDR3 here is CASSASLDSFEAFF. The CDR3 nucleotides read TGTGCCAGCAGCGCCTCCTTGGACAGCTTTGAAGCTTTCTTT.

The chain combines TRBV29-1 with TRBJ2-1; TRBD2 is a possible D gene (5 bases). Germline V gives CDR1 SQVTM, CDR2 ANQGSEA. V was pared by 2 bases and J by 10 bases, with 9 bases between. CDR3 length: 11 amino acids. CDR3 amino acids: CSVESADEQFF. As DNA, the CDR3 is TGCAGCGTTGAATCAGCGGACGAGCAGTTCTTC.

This chain connects TRBV9 to TRBJ1-2, with D maybe TRBD1 (6 bases). The CDR3 has 14 residues. Germline V CDR1 and CDR2: SGDLS, YYNGEE. The V and J ends lost 0 bases and 6 bases respectively, with 12 bases between them. The CDR3 loop is CASSVDRGANGYTF. CDR3 nucleotides: TGTGCCAGCAGCGTAGACCGGGGGGCCAATGGCTACACCTTC.

The rearrangement uses TRBV5-1 and TRBJ1-4; D is possibly TRBD1 (6 bases). From germline, CDR1 is SGHRS and CDR2 YFSETQ. V lost 0 bases, J lost 6 bases, and 12 bases lay in between. CDR3 length: 15 amino acids. In DNA, the CDR3 is TGCGCCAGCAGCTTGGCCGCAGGGGTGCATGAAAAACTGTTTTTT. Encoded protein: CASSLAAGVHEKLFF.

The sample holds a few counts of this clone. The chain uses TRBV7-3 and TRBJ2-5; D may be TRBD1 (5 bases). Per the germline V gene, CDR1 is SGHTA and CDR2 is FQGTGA. The V gene lost 1 base and the J gene lost 1 base, with 13 bases spanning the gap. The CDR3 is made up of 16 amino acids. In nucleotides, the CDR3 is TGTGCCAGCAGCTTAAAACAAGCAGGGCCCCAAGAGACCCAGTACTTC. As protein: CASSLKQAGPQETQYF.

V gene TRBV9 combines with J gene TRBJ2-7; TRBD2 might be the D (5 bases). Germline V gene data show CDR1 as SGDLS and CDR2 as YYNGEE. V shed 0 bases and J shed 3 bases, with 13 bases lying between them. The CDR3 length is 15 residues. The DNA of the CDR3 is TGTGCCAGCAGCGTAGGGGCTAGCTCAATCTACGAGCAGTACTTC. Its translation is CASSVGASSIYEQYF.